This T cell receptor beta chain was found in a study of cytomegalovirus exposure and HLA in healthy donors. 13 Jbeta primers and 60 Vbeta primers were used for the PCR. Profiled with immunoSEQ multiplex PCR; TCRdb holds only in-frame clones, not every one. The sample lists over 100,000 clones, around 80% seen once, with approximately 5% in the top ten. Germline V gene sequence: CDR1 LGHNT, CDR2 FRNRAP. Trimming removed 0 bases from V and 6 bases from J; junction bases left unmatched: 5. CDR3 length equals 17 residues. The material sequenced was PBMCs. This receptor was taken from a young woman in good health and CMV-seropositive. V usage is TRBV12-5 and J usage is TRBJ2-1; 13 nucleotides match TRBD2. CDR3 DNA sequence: TGTGCTAGTGGTTTGGTACCCGGACTAGCGGGAGCCAATGAGCAGTTCTTC. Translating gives CASGLVPGLAGANEQFF. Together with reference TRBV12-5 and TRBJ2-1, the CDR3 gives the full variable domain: DARVTQTPRHKVTEMGQEVTMRCQPILGHNTVFWYRQTMMQGLELLAYFRNRAPLDDSGMPKDRFSAEMPDATLATLKIQPSEPRDSAVYFCASGLVPGLAGANEQFFGPGTRLTVL.